This T cell receptor (beta chain) is drawn from a study of blood T cell repertoires in COVID-19. Study information: Donors in the United States, Italy and Spain gave samples during acute or convalescent COVID-19. T cells, B-cell-depleted T cells, or PBMCs provided the cDNA or gDNA that served as material.

This table comes from immunoSEQ multiplex PCR, and its TCRdb copy is limited to in-frame clones, with some not included. The sample holds 150,000 to 200,000 clones, about 84% seen once. The clonotype originates from a man aged 35 to 55 who had recovered from COVID-19. The source material was PBMCs or T cells enriched from blood (not recorded which).

CDR3 loop: CASSVTNYGYTF. The CDR3 DNA sequence: TGCGCCAGCAGTGTGACAAACTATGGCTACACCTTC. The V call is TRBV10-2, the J call TRBJ1-2; D gene uncertain. The CDR3 has 12 residues. Trimming took 4 bases from V and 2 from J, leaving 5 bases between them. In germline, CDR1 is WSHSY, CDR2 SAAADI.